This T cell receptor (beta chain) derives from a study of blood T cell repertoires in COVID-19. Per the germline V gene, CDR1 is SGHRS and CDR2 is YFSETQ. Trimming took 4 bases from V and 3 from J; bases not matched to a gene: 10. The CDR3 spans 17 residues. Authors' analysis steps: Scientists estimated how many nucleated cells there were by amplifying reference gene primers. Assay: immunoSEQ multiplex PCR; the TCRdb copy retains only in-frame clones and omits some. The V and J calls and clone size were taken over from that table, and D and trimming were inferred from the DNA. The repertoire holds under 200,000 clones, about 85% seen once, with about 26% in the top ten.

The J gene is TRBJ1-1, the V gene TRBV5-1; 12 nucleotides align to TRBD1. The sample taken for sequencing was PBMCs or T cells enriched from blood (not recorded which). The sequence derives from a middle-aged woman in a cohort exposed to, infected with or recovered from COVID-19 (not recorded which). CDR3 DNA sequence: TGCGCCAGCAGCCCGGGACAGGGGGCGAGTTGGGACACTGAAGCTTTCTTT. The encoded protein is CASSPGQGASWDTEAFF.